This T cell receptor beta chain was sequenced in a study of OX40 agonist ivuxolimab in advanced cancers. The wider study: In this trial design, patients received ivuxolimab intravenously at 0.01 to 10 mg/kg every 2 weeks. Earlier treatment with anti-PD-1, anti-PD-L1 or anti-CTLA-4 was permitted, and 30% to 40% had received some. Study results and limitations: Among some nonresponders, normalized T-cell clonal expansion was also low.

Only in-frame clones appear in the TCRdb table, and some are missing; sequencing was by immunoSEQ multiplex PCR. The repertoire holds under 45,000 clones, with 75% to 90% as singletons. CDR1 is SEHNR, CDR2 FQNEAQ, per germline (reference sequence). With 3 bases removed from V and 0 bases from J, the gap between germline ends came to 21 bases. The CDR3 totals 19 residues. Sampling times: baseline, cycle 4 day 1, cycle 7 day 1. About this clone itself: The antigen is undetermined.

This specimen was CD4+ or CD8+ T cells sorted from blood, taken in a trial of the OX40 agonist ivuxolimab. The chain uses TRBV7-9 and TRBJ2-1, with a tentative D call TRBD1 (6 bases). This clonotype was obtained from an adult with an advanced solid tumor such as melanoma, head and neck, liver or kidney cancer. CDR3 nucleotide sequence: TGTGCCAGCAGCTTCGGGCAGGGGATCCTCCCCAGCTCCTACAATGAGCAGTTCTTC. Protein sequence: CASSFGQGILPSSYNEQFF. The full variable domain, completed using reference TRBV7-9 and TRBJ2-1, is DTGVSQNPRHKITKRGQNVTFRCDPISEHNRLYWYRQTLGQGPEFLTYFQNEAQLEKSRLLSDRFSAERPKGSFSTLEIQRTEQGDSAMYLCASSFGQGILPSSYNEQFFGPGTRLTVL.